This TCR beta chain was recovered during a study of blood T cell repertoires in COVID-19. Original methodology: Amplification of reference gene primers provided the estimated nucleated cell counts. Assay used: immunoSEQ multiplex PCR; TCRdb lists only in-frame clones, some missing. V, J and clone size reflect that table, while D and trimming were determined from the DNA. This sample has about 190,000 clones, with 70% to 80% found just once. With 3 bases removed from V and 3 bases from J, the gap between germline ends came to 14 bases. The CDR3 length is 16 residues. Per germline, CDR1 MNHEY and CDR2 SMNVEV (reference sequence).

This TCR was recovered from a woman aged 45-59 years with acute or convalescent COVID-19. Sequenced: peripheral blood. The chain is built from TRBV27 and TRBJ1-4; no firm D call. The CDR3 bases are TGTGCCAGCAGTTTCTATAATACAGCCCCTAATGAAAAACTGTTTTTT. Protein: CASSFYNTAPNEKLFF.